What follows are 8 T cell receptor beta chains derived from one specimen sequenced in a study of beta chain features in type 1 diabetes. The sequenced template was cDNA made from the entire isolated RNA. This table comes from immunoSEQ multiplex PCR, and its TCRdb copy is limited to in-frame clones, with some not included. In the table there are about 340,000 clones, 7.5% to 9% of which are singletons. The material sequenced was central memory CD4+ T cells from blood. The origin of the receptors is a woman aged 18-35 years in good health.

This chain links TRBV28 with TRBJ2-7, with 8 bases matching TRBD2. Trimming cost V 8 bases and J 3 bases; bases outside gene matches: 9. From germline, CDR1 is MDHEN and CDR2 SYDVKM. CDR3 length: 14 residues. The DNA of the CDR3 is TGTGCCAGCGGGCTAGCGGGCACTTACTACGAGCAGTACTTC. Its translation is CASGLAGTYYEQYF.

This clone was seen a few times. This sequence joins TRBV9 and TRBJ2-1; D gene uncertain. The CDR3 covers 13 residues. Germline CDR1 reads SGDLS; CDR2 reads YYNGEE. V was pared by 0 bases and J by 7 bases, with 8 bases between. In DNA, the CDR3 is TGTGCCAGCAGCGTAGCGGTCTTGAATGAGCAGTTCTTC. Encoded protein: CASSVAVLNEQFF.

This clone appeared a few times. A much larger clone differs by one base, so this may be a read error. The V gene is TRBV7-3, the J gene TRBJ2-2; D is ambiguous. Germline CDR1 SGHTA, CDR2 FQGTGA. Trimming shortened V by 3 bases and J by 1 base, and 3 bases separated the two germline ends. This CDR3 spans 13 amino acids. The CDR3 DNA reads TGTGCCAGCAGCTTCGTGAACACCGGGGAGCTGTTTTTT. Its protein product is CASSFVNTGELFF.

This clone turned up a few times. V usage is TRBV4-3 and J usage is TRBJ2-1; tentatively, D is TRBD1 or TRBD2 (5 bases each). The CDR3 consists of 14 residues. The V end was cut by 0 bases, the J end by 9 bases, with 12 bases between. In germline, CDR1 is LGHNA, CDR2 YSLEER. CDR3 coding DNA: TGCGCCAGCAGCCAAGATCGGGGCTCGTCTGAGCAGTTCTTC. Amino acid sequence: CASSQDRGSSEQFF.

A note on this clone: This likely traces to a read error, being one base from a far larger clone. Other DNA sequences in the sample encode the same CDR3. The chain has TRBV6-5 and TRBJ1-1; D is unresolved. Per the germline V gene, CDR1 is MNHEY and CDR2 is SVGAGI. The CDR3 is 11 residues long. The V end lost 6 bases, the J end lost 2 bases, and 4 bases lay between the germline ends. As DNA, the CDR3 is TGTGCCAGCAGCCGAAACACTGAAGCTTTCTTT. It yields the protein CASSRNTEAFF.

There are a few counts of this clone. The chain carries TRBV29-1 and TRBJ1-2; D call uncertain. CDR1 SQVTM and CDR2 ANQGSEA come from the germline V gene. This CDR3 region has 15 residues. Trimming removed 5 bases from V and 2 bases from J, with 18 bases in between. DNA for the CDR3: TGCAGCGTTAGAGAACAGCCACTCATAAACTATGGCTACACCTTC. Translated: CSVREQPLINYGYTF.

This clone was seen more than once but under ten times. The CDR3 coding sequence is TGTGCCAGCAGCGTAGATAGTCGACCGGAGACCCAGTACTTC. This sequence encodes CASSVDSRPETQYF. The chain is built from TRBV9 and TRBJ2-7; no reliable D call. Judging by the DNA end, TRBJ2-5 fits better; the J call may be wrong. CDR1 is SGDLS, CDR2 YYNGEE, per germline. There are 14 residues in the CDR3.

This clone was counted many times. The chain carries TRBV28 and TRBJ2-3; 7 nucleotides agree with TRBD2. The CDR3 has 12 amino acids. Germline V gene lookup returns CDR1 MDHEN and CDR2 SYDVKM. After removal of 6 bases from V and 11 bases from J, the junction contained 8 bases not matched to a gene. The CDR3 DNA reads TGTGCCAGCAGAGCGGGGCGGGAGTGGCAGTATTTT. This translates into CASRAGREWQYF.